Listed here are 8 T cell receptor beta chains from one sample, sequenced in a study of shared clonotypes between healthy human individuals (dated by TCRdb to 2020 to 2022). Libraries were prepared through the immunoSEQ multiplex PCR assay. TCRdb holds this immuneACCESS table with in-frame rearrangements only. Some clones are missing; in checked studies, unresolved V genes explain under half, and the rest has no known cause. A total of more than 150,000 clones appear in this sample, approximately 70% of them only once. The top ten clonotypes cover 8% to 13% of the sample. The sample consisted of memory CD4+ T cells sorted from blood. The sample's cell subset or site label, in plain terms: CD45RA-negative fraction. The source is a man aged 25 to 40 in good health.

This clone showed up many times. The chain couples TRBV7-9 to TRBJ2-2; D is undetermined. V lost 5 bases and J lost 6, with 7 bases in between. The CDR3 consists of 12 residues. CDR1 is SEHNR, CDR2 FQNEAQ, per germline (reference sequence). The CDR3 bases are TGTGCCAGCAGCCCAATGGCCGGGGAGCTGTTTTTT. It is translated as CASSPMAGELFF.

The rearrangement links TRBV7-2 to TRBJ2-3, with D possibly TRBD2 on 5 matching bases. CDR1 is SGHTA and CDR2 is FQGNSA in the germline V gene. This CDR3 spans 17 amino acids. Trimming removed 0 bases from V and 0 bases from J, with 13 bases in between. DNA of the CDR3: TGTGCCAGCAGCTTAGCGGGAGCGGCAACTAGCACAGATACGCAGTATTTT. This codes for CASSLAGAATSTDTQYF.

V is TRBV5-6 and J is TRBJ2-3; TRBD2 agrees at 8 bases. Unmatched junction bases numbered 3, after V lost 3 bases and J lost 0 bases. This CDR3 has 15 residues. In germline, CDR1 is SGHDT, CDR2 YYEEEE. The CDR3 nucleotides read TGTGCCAGCAGCTACACTAGCGGTAGCACAGATACGCAGTATTTT. Translation gives CASSYTSGSTDTQYF.

Note on this clone: The missing conserved phenylalanine or tryptophan at the end of this CDR3 makes a read error likely. No DNA is shown, since the ends of the CDR3 on it are uncertain; the CDR3 is the one TCRdb lists. The chain has TRBV21-1 and TRBJ1-2. TRBV21-1 is reported as a pseudogene. The CDR3 length is 8 residues, termini included. The CDR3 loop is CASSKEGL.

This sequence joins TRBV27 and TRBJ2-1, with D possibly TRBD2 on 6 matching bases. V lost 5 bases and J 13 bases, leaving 18 bases between the germline ends. This CDR3 spans 13 amino acids. CDR1 is MNHEY, CDR2 SMNVEV, per germline (reference sequence). CDR3 coding DNA: TGTGCCAGCAGTCCGATCCTGGAGGGAGGACAGTTCTTC. Encoded protein: CASSPILEGGQFF.

The chain joins TRBV4-2 to TRBJ2-1; 11 bases map to TRBD2. CDR1 is LGHNA, CDR2 YNFKEQ, per germline. V lost 0 bases to trimming and J lost 9 bases; unmatched junction nucleotides: 7. The CDR3 is made up of 16 amino acids. CDR3 DNA: TGTGCCAGCAGCCAAGATCAACTAGCGGGAGTTGGTGAGCAGTTCTTC. Amino acid sequence: CASSQDQLAGVGEQFF.

This clone was seen more than once but under ten times. The V call is TRBV7-2, the J call TRBJ1-3; D not resolved. The CDR3 has 14 residues. In germline, CDR1 is SGHTA, CDR2 FQGNSA. V was trimmed by 5 bases and J by 1 base, leaving 9 bases between them. CDR3 sequence reads: CASSTLSSGNTIYF. The DNA of the CDR3 is TGTGCCAGCAGCACCCTTTCGTCTGGAAACACCATATATTTT.

The J gene is TRBJ2-7, the V gene TRBV5-4, with D possibly matching TRBD2 (7 bases). The CDR3 length is 14 residues. Germline CDR1 SGHNT, CDR2 YYREEE (reference sequence). Trimming cost V 2 bases and J 3 bases, with 12 bases left between them. The CDR3 reads CASSFGGGDYEQYF. CDR3 nucleotides: TGTGCCAGCAGCTTTGGCGGGGGCGACTACGAGCAGTACTTC.